A single sample is the source of the 27 T cell receptor beta chains below, sequenced in a study of vaccination and CD4 T cells after COVID-19. The treatment: approximately 9-day PBMC culture with coronavirus spike peptide pools or control peptides (ViraFEST assay). Their recognized antigens are unknown. The assay that was used to sequence DNA from cultured CD4+ T cells was the Oncomine TCR Beta short-read assay. TCRdb re-analysed the PCR reads in MiXCR, keeping a single row per CDR3 protein. There are several thousand distinct CDR3 sequences in the sample; around two thirds occur only once, and roughly 38% lies in the top ten. Specimen: CD4+ T cells from blood, cultured in vitro. The receptor set was obtained from a human donor who had recovered from COVID-19.

V and J are TRBV28 and TRBJ1-1; D possibly corresponds to TRBD1 (5 bases). V dropped 3 bases and J dropped 0 bases, with 8 bases sitting between them. The CDR3 has 14 amino acids. Per the germline V gene, CDR1 is MDHEN and CDR2 is SYDVKM. The chain's CDR3 is CASSFGGMNTEAFF. CDR3 DNA: TGTGCCAGCAGTTTTGGGGGAATGAACACTGAAGCTTTCTTT.

The CDR3 nucleotides are TGTGCCAGCAGCTTGGACGGGACCGCGCAAGAGACCCAGTACTTC. This gives the protein CASSLDGTAQETQYF. V usage is TRBV7-9 and J usage is TRBJ2-5, with D perhaps matching TRBD1 or TRBD2 (5 bases each). Germline assignment: CDR1 SEHNR and CDR2 FQNEAQ (reference sequence). This CDR3 spans 15 amino acids. Deletions cut 3 bases from V and 2 bases from J, with 13 bases between.

The genes are TRBV7-9 and TRBJ1-2; D might be TRBD1 (5 bases). Germline V gene data show CDR1 as SEHNR and CDR2 as FQNEAQ (reference sequence). Trimming stripped 5 bases from V and 2 bases from J, with 15 bases between. This CDR3 contains 15 residues. The CDR3: CASSSRGPGNYGYTF. The CDR3 DNA is TGTGCCAGCAGCAGCCGGGGCCCTGGGAACTATGGCTACACCTTC.

Worth noting for this clonotype: Germline and junction disagree at one end, which may indicate a read error. The chain couples TRBV2 to TRBJ2-7; 7 nucleotides line up with TRBD1. In germline, CDR1 is SNHLY, CDR2 FYNNEI. The CDR3 loop spans 15 amino acids. As DNA, the CDR3 is TGCGCCAGCAGGCCTGTAACAGGGGAAAGTAGCGAGCAGTACTTC. Amino acids: CASRPVTGESSEQYF.

The chain combines TRBV7-2 with TRBJ2-3; the D is unclear. The germline V and J ends were trimmed by 2 bases and 2 bases, with 5 bases remaining between them. This CDR3 comprises 13 residues. Looked up from germline, CDR1 is SGHTA and CDR2 is FQGNSA. The CDR3 DNA reads as TGTGCCAGCAGCTTAATGGCCACAGATACGCAGTATTTT. Translated, it gives CASSLMATDTQYF.

The chain carries TRBV27 and TRBJ1-2; D perhaps matches TRBD1 (5 bases). Deletions cut 4 bases from V and 4 bases from J, with 10 bases between. Per the germline V gene, CDR1 is MNHEY and CDR2 is SMNVEV (reference sequence). The CDR3 sequence is 13 residues long. CDR3 sequence reads: CASSWTPSYGYTF. The CDR3 coding sequence is TGTGCCAGCAGTTGGACACCTAGCTATGGCTACACCTTC.

The J gene is TRBJ1-5, the V gene TRBV28, with D possibly being TRBD1 (6 bases). The CDR3 spans 17 residues. Germline-derived CDR1 and CDR2 are MDHEN and SYDVKM. Deletions cut 5 bases from V and 1 base from J, with 18 bases between. The CDR3 region has the DNA TGTGCCAGCAGTAGTAGCACAGGGTATAGAAGCAATCAGCCCCAGCATTTT. It is translated as CASSSSTGYRSNQPQHF.

The chain links TRBV7-6 to TRBJ2-2, with 7 bases aligning to TRBD1. CDR1 is SGHVS and CDR2 is FNYEAQ in the germline V gene. V shed 0 bases, J shed 1 base, and the junction held 5 bases outside the gene matches. CDR3 length equals 17 residues. In nucleotides, the CDR3 is TGTGCCAGCAGCTTAGCGCGCCGGACAGGGAACACCGGGGAGCTGTTTTTT. Translating gives CASSLARRTGNTGELFF.

This sequence joins TRBV5-4 and TRBJ2-6; D might be TRBD2 (6 bases). This CDR3 contains 20 residues. In germline, CDR1 is SGHNT, CDR2 YYREEE (reference sequence). The V gene lost 4 bases and the J gene lost 0 bases, with 23 bases spanning the gap. The CDR3 region has the DNA TGTGCCAGCAGCCCGGGGGACGTCGGAGGGCGGATCTCTGGGGCCAACGTCCTGACTTTC. This encodes CASSPGDVGGRISGANVLTF.

By frequency in the sample, this clonotype is medium-sized. The rearrangement uses TRBV7-2 and TRBJ1-4, with 11 bases identical to TRBD1. V lost 2 bases, J lost 10 bases, and 6 bases stayed unmatched. The CDR3 sequence is 15 residues long. Germline V lookup: CDR1 SGHTA, CDR2 FQGNSA. The CDR3 DNA follows: TGTGCCAGCAGCTTAACGGGACAGGGGGGAGGAAAACTGTTTTTT. This sequence encodes CASSLTGQGGGKLFF.

This clonotype was counted a single time. V usage is TRBV5-4 and J usage is TRBJ2-2, with D uncertain. The CDR3 extends over 14 amino acids. Germline V gene sequence: CDR1 SGHNT, CDR2 YYREEE (reference sequence). V dropped 1 base and J dropped 5 bases, with 9 bases sitting between them. The CDR3 nucleotides are TGTGCCAGCAGCTTGCAGACTGGAACCGGGGAGCTGTTTTTT. It codes for CASSLQTGTGELFF.

The chain joins TRBV20-1 to TRBJ1-1; D unclear. This CDR3 is 15 amino acids long. Trimming pared 6 bases from V and 3 bases from J, leaving 20 bases between. Germline V CDR1 and CDR2: DFQATT, SNEGSKA (reference sequence). The DNA for the CDR3 is TGCAGTGCCAGGATATTGAGTGGACTTCACACTGAAGCTTTCTTT. It encodes CSARILSGLHTEAFF.

The genes are TRBV6-1 and TRBJ1-1; D uncertain. The ends were cut back, 2 bases at V and 4 bases at J, with 11 bases in the middle. The CDR3 covers 14 residues. Germline CDR1 reads MNHNS; CDR2 reads SASEGT. The CDR3 nucleotides are TGTGCCAGCAGTGAACGGGGATGGGGCACTGAAGCTTTCTTT. It specifies CASSERGWGTEAFF.

The chain uses TRBV6-2 or TRBV6-3 and TRBJ1-1; D unresolved. V lost 6 bases and J 2 bases, leaving 13 bases between the germline ends. Germline CDR1 and CDR2: MNHEY and SVGEGT. This CDR3 region has 14 residues. The CDR3 DNA follows: TGTGCCAGCAGATGGACGGAGCCAAACACTGAAGCTTTCTTT. Translating it yields CASRWTEPNTEAFF.

This clonotype was seen only a few times. The chain uses TRBV20-1 and TRBJ1-6, with 7 bases lining up with TRBD1. From germline, CDR1 is DFQATT and CDR2 SNEGSKA (reference sequence). The CDR3 contains 17 residues. The junction had 12 bases not matched to a gene; V was cut back by 0 bases and J by 7 bases. CDR3 sequence (DNA): TGCAGTGCTAGAGACGGGGGAACAGGGGCCCTCAATTCACCCCTCCACTTT. It translates to CSARDGGTGALNSPLHF.

V gene TRBV7-8 combines with J gene TRBJ2-1; 12 nucleotides match TRBD2. V gave up 4 bases and J gave up 5 bases; unmatched junction bases: 15. From germline, CDR1 is SGHVS and CDR2 FQNEAQ. The CDR3 is made up of 19 amino acids. Here the CDR3 reads CASSYPLWTSGASHNEQFF. DNA of the CDR3: TGTGCCAGCAGCTATCCCCTTTGGACTAGCGGGGCCTCTCACAATGAGCAGTTCTTC.

V usage is TRBV27 and J usage is TRBJ2-1; no reliable D call. Trimming took 3 bases from V and 0 from J, leaving 12 bases between them. Germline CDR1 is MNHEY and CDR2 is SMNVEV (reference sequence). This CDR3 has 16 amino acids. The CDR3 DNA follows: TGTGCCAGCAGTTTTCATCGGAGTAGCTCCTACAATGAGCAGTTCTTC. Protein sequence: CASSFHRSSSYNEQFF.

The chain recombines TRBV7-2 with TRBJ1-2; the D is unclear. V was cut by 1 base and J by 4 bases, with 16 bases left in between. From germline, CDR1 is SGHTA and CDR2 FQGNSA. The length of the CDR3 is 16 residues. This CDR3 is CASSLEVGIRGYGYTF. CDR3 nucleotide sequence: TGTGCCAGCAGCTTAGAAGTTGGCATACGGGGCTATGGCTACACCTTC.

The chain joins TRBV6-5 to TRBJ2-7; TRBD2 is a possible D gene (5 bases). Deletions cut 4 bases from V and 1 base from J, with 11 bases between. The CDR3 contains 14 residues. Per germline, CDR1 MNHEY and CDR2 SVGAGI. Here the CDR3 DNA reads TGTGCCAGCAGTTCACAGCGGTTATCCTACGAGCAGTACTTC. It translates to CASSSQRLSYEQYF.

The chain links TRBV27 to TRBJ2-7, with 9 bases identical to TRBD1. Per germline, CDR1 MNHEY and CDR2 SMNVEV (reference sequence). This CDR3 contains 18 residues. V lost 6 bases, J lost 0 bases, and 15 bases stayed unmatched. The CDR3 nucleotides are TGTGCCAGCAGATCCGGGACAGGGATCACCTGGGGCTCCTACGAGCAGTACTTC. Translated: CASRSGTGITWGSYEQYF.

This chain connects TRBV6-1 to TRBJ1-1; D not certain. This CDR3 region has 13 residues. V lost 6 bases to trimming and J lost 4 bases, with 12 bases between them. Looked up from germline, CDR1 is MNHNS and CDR2 is SASEGT. CDR3 coding DNA: TGTGCCAGCAGCTGGGCTAAGAGCACTGAAGCTTTCTTT. Protein sequence: CASSWAKSTEAFF.

This sequence joins TRBV21-1 and TRBJ2-7. TRBV21-1 corresponds to a pseudogene. This CDR3 has 14 amino acids. Written as DNA, the CDR3 is TGTGCCAGCAGCAAACGGCAGAGCTCCTACGAGCAGTACTTC. As protein: CASSKRQSSYEQYF.

The chain links TRBV11-2 to TRBJ2-2, with TRBD1 matching 9 bases. Germline V lookup: CDR1 SGHAT, CDR2 FQNNGV. This CDR3 contains 15 residues. Trimming took 4 bases from V and 3 from J; bases not matched to a gene: 3. In DNA, the CDR3 is TGTGCCAGCAGCTACAGGACAGGGGACACCGGGGAGCTGTTTTTT. Translated: CASSYRTGDTGELFF.

The rearrangement uses TRBV2 and TRBJ1-3; a possible D gene is TRBD1 (5 bases). Germline-derived CDR1 and CDR2 are SNHLY and FYNNEI. V shed 3 bases and J shed 7 bases, with 13 bases lying between them. This CDR3 comprises 14 residues. The CDR3 bases are TGTGCCAGCAGTGATCAGGGCCCCGGGAACACCATATATTTT. This gives the protein CASSDQGPGNTIYF. The full variable domain, in which reference TRBV2 and TRBJ1-3 provide the parts outside the CDR3, is EPEVTQTPSHQVTQMGQEVILRCVPISNHLYFYWYRQILGQKVEFLVSFYNNEISEKSEIFDDQFSVERPDGSNFTLKIRSTKLEDSAMYFCASSDQGPGNTIYFGEGSWLTVV.

This clonotype was seen only a few times. The V call is TRBV7-2, the J call TRBJ2-3; D is possibly TRBD1 or TRBD2 (6 bases each). In germline, CDR1 is SGHTA, CDR2 FQGNSA. With 4 bases removed from V and 0 bases from J, the gap between germline ends came to 17 bases. The CDR3 has 17 residues. The CDR3 DNA reads TGTGCCAGCAGCTCCCTAAGGGGGGACTTTAGCACAGATACGCAGTATTTT. It encodes CASSSLRGDFSTDTQYF.

This chain links TRBV27 with TRBJ2-3; D may be TRBD2 (5 bases). Germline loops: CDR1 MNHEY, CDR2 SMNVEV (reference sequence). Trimming stripped 3 bases from V and 1 base from J, with 8 bases between. CDR3 length: 14 amino acids. This CDR3 reads CASSFPGGTDTQYF. CDR3 nucleotide sequence: TGTGCCAGCAGTTTTCCCGGGGGCACAGATACGCAGTATTTT.

This sequence joins TRBV6-2 or TRBV6-3 and TRBJ1-1; D gene ambiguous. CDR3 length: 11 residues. Germline CDR1 reads MNHEY; CDR2 reads SVGEGT. V lost 6 bases, J lost 0 bases, and 2 bases lay in between. In DNA form, the CDR3 reads TGTGCCAGCAGGTTGAACACTGAAGCTTTCTTT. Its protein product is CASRLNTEAFF.